This note documents a single T cell receptor beta chain sequence. This specimen belongs to a study of blood T cell repertoires in COVID-19. In the study overall: The cDNA or gDNA used as material had been derived from T cells, B-cell-depleted T cells, or PBMCs.

Per the original methods: Estimation of nucleated cell counts relied on the amplification of reference gene primers. Repertoires were generated with immunoSEQ multiplex PCR, while TCRdb's copy carries only in-frame clones and drops some. V, J and clone size derive from that table, while D and trimming were established from the DNA sequence. The sample records over 45,000 clones, over 65% being singletons. The V gene's germline CDR1 is LGHDT and CDR2 YNNKEL (reference sequence). CDR3 length: 12 residues. Trimming took off 2 bases at V and 3 bases at J, with 5 bases between the two ends. This clonotype originated in a human donor in a cohort sampled during active COVID-19. The sequencing sample was made of peripheral blood. This chain links TRBV3-1 (or the pseudogene TRBV3-2) with TRBJ2-7; D uncertain. The chain's CDR3 is CASSQNIYEQYF. The DNA of the CDR3 is TGTGCCAGCAGCCAAAATATCTACGAGCAGTACTTC.